This T cell receptor (beta chain) comes out of a study of blood T cells in healthy people across ages. General study results and limits: The study found more naive CD4+ cells and higher diversity in long-lived than aged donors. When one million T cells were used, diversity estimates were thought to be underestimates.

With a J-beta primer mix and a sample-barcoded 5' primer, a second PCR ran about 7 to 12 cycles. TCRdb passed the 5' RACE reads through MiXCR, listing each CDR3 protein once. The sample holds 750,000 to 850,000 distinct CDR3 sequences, 20% to 30% seen once. On this clonotype: Antigen unknown.

Germline V gives CDR1 MNHEY, CDR2 SMNVEV (reference sequence). The CDR3 spans 15 residues. These data are also associated with another study on T cells of mothers and their children. This second report adds: M1S, a second-PCR primer, added sample barcodes and 2-4 random nucleotides.

The clonotype comes from a boy between 10 and 17 years old in good health. The V and J genes are TRBV27 and TRBJ2-1, with D perhaps TRBD2 (6 bases). The assigned J gene may be wrong: the sequence end matches TRBJ2-7 better. Material: blood. The CDR3 bases are TGTGCCAGCAGTTTTCGATCCGCGGGACCCCACGAGCAGTACTTC. As protein: CASSFRSAGPHEQYF.